This T cell receptor (beta chain) appears in the sequencing data of a study of spatial heterogeneity in lung cancer. The length of the CDR3 is 15 residues. Trimming removed 6 bases from V and 7 bases from J, with 24 bases in between. Germline V lookup: CDR1 DFQATT, CDR2 SNEGSKA (reference sequence). This clonotype was detected only a few times. With the library built for alpha chains, this beta chain is off target and its frequency is not meaningful. Time point in this sample: sample taken at primary tumor resection. TCRs were sequenced from unsorted whole RNA of tumor, nontumor lung or PBMC. MiXCR, run by TCRdb on the 5' RACE reads, gives a single entry per CDR3 protein. The repertoire has 4,100 or so distinct CDR3 sequences, 30% to 40% of them found once; the top ten carry around 34%.

The gene calls are TRBV20-1 and TRBJ2-5; D perhaps matches TRBD1 (6 bases). The TCR originated in a male donor with early-stage non-small cell lung cancer. The source was PBMCs, collected at surgery. DNA for the CDR3: TGCAGTGCCTTAGACAGGAGTAGCCCGGGCGGGACCCAGTACTTC. Its protein is CSALDRSSPGGTQYF.